This T cell receptor beta chain was observed in a study of blood T cells in healthy people across ages. Through a sample-barcoded 5' primer and a J-beta primer mix, a second PCR was run for 7 to 11 cycles. The template-switch adaptor was a 5' adaptor with 12 random nucleotides. It tagged each cDNA molecule. Each CDR3 protein gets one entry after TCRdb re-called the 5' RACE reads with MiXCR. The sample holds under 2 million distinct CDR3 sequences, approximately 32% seen once. V dropped 8 bases and J dropped 4 bases, with 8 bases sitting between them. Germline V CDR1 and CDR2: MGHDK, SYGVNS. This CDR3 is built from 11 residues. The donors, aged about 6 to 100, were healthy Caucasians from Russia.

The chain recombines TRBV25-1 with TRBJ1-2; no clear D. Sequenced material: blood. This TCR was sampled from a woman in her thirties in good health. In DNA form, the CDR3 reads TGTGCCAGCCCTCGGGGCTATGGCTACACCTTC. Encoded protein: CASPRGYGYTF.